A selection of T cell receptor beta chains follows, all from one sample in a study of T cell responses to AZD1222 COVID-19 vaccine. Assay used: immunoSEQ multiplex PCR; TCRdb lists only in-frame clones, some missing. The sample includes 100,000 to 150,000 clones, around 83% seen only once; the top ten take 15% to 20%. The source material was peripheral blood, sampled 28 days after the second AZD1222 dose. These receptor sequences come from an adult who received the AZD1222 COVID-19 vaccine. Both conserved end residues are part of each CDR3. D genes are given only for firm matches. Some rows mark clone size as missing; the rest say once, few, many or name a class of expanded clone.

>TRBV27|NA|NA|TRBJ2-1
TGTGCCGTCGGGGGACAGTTGATCTTC
CAVGGQLIF
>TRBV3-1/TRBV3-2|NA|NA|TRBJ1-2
TGTGCCAGCAGCCCAGGGGTAGCTAACTATGGCTACACCTTC
CASSPGVANYGYTF
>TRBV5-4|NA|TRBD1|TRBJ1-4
TGTGCCAGCAGTCACGGACAGGGCCCAAACGAAAAACTGTTTTTT
CASSHGQGPNEKLFF
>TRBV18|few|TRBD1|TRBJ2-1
TGTGCCAGCTCACGGACCGGGACAGGGGGCAATGAGCAGTTCTTC
CASSRTGTGGNEQFF
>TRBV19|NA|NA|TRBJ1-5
TGTGCCAGTTCGGGAGACCACAGGAATCAGCCCCAGCATTTT
CASSGDHRNQPQHF
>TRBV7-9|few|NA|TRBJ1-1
TGTGCCAGCAGCCCGAAAGAGCGGTTGAACACTGAAGCTTTCTTT
CASSPKERLNTEAFF
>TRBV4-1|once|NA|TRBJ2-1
TGCGCCAGCAGCCAAGTCGGGACAACGAACAATGAGCAGTTCTTC
CASSQVGTTNNEQFF
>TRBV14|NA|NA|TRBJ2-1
TGTGCCAGCAGCCGGGGGGCTTACAATGAGCAGTTCTTC
CASSRGAYNEQFF
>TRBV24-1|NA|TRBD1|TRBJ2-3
TGTGCCACCAGTGCCCCCTCCGGGACAGGGGCCACAGATACGCAGTATTTT
CATSAPSGTGATDTQYF
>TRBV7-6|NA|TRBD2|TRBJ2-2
TGTGCCAGCAGCATTCCACTAGCGGGGGGGCCCGTGGATACCGGGGAGCTGTTTTTT
CASSIPLAGGPVDTGELFF
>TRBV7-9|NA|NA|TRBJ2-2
TGTGCCAGCAGCTTAAGTACGAACACCGGGGAGCTGTTTTTT
CASSLSTNTGELFF
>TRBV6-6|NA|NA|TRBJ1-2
TGTGCCAGCAGTAGCTTAGACACCGGCTATGGCTACACCTTC
CASSSLDTGYGYTF
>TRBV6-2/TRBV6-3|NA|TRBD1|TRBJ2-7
TGTGCCAGCAGTTACGGGACAGGGGGTGCCTACGAGCAGTACTTC
CASSYGTGGAYEQYF
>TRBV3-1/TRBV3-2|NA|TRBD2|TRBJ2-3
TGTGCCAGCAGCACCCCTAGCGGGGGTGATACGCAGTATTTT
CASSTPSGGDTQYF
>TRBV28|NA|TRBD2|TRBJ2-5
TGTGCCAGCAGTTCGGGACTAGCGGGAGGGTGGGAGACCCAGTACTTC
CASSSGLAGGWETQYF
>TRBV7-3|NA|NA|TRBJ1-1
TGTGCCAGCAGGTCGACAGCAATGAACACTGAAGCTTTCTTT
CASRSTAMNTEAFF
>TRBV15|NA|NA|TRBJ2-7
TGTGCCACCAGCCCCGGCGGGACGGACTCCTACGAGCAGTACTTC
CATSPGGTDSYEQYF
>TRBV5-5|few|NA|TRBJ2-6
TGTGCCAGCAGGCACGGGACGGAAAGCTCTGGGGCCAACGTCCTGACTTTC
CASRHGTESSGANVLTF
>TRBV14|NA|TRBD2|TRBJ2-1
TGTGCCAGCAGCCAGGCTCGCGGGGGGTTCCCTTACAATGAGCAGTTCTTC
CASSQARGGFPYNEQFF
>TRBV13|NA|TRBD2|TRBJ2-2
TGTGCCAGCAGCTTACCGATCGGGCTAGCGGCTACCGGGGAGCTGTTTTTT
CASSLPIGLAATGELFF
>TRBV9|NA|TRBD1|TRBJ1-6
TGTGCCAGCAGCGTAGAGGGGACAGACTATAATTCACCCCTCCACTTT
CASSVEGTDYNSPLHF
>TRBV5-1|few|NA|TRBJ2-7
TGCGCCAGCAGCTTAAACTACGAGCAGTACTTC
CASSLNYEQYF
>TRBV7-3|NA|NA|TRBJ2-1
TGTGCCAGCAGCTTAAGTGCAATGTCGTACAATGAGCAGTTCTTC
CASSLSAMSYNEQFF
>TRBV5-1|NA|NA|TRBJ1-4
TGCGCCAGCAGGCAACGCGAAAAACTGTTTTTT
CASRQREKLFF
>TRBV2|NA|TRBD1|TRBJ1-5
TGTGCCAGCAGTGAAGGACAGGGTACTCGGTTCAGCAATCAGCCCCAGCATTTT
CASSEGQGTRFSNQPQHF
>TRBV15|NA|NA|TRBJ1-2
TGTGCCACCAGTCCCTCCCCGACAATCCGCTATGGCTACACCTTC
CATSPSPTIRYGYTF
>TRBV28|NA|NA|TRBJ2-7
TGTGCCAGCACCTCGGGGCCCTACTACGAGCAGTACTTC
CASTSGPYYEQYF
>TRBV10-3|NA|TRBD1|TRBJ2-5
TGTGCCAACGCTGCTGGGACAGGGTCAGAGACCCAGTACTTC
CANAAGTGSETQYF
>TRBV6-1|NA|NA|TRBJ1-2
TGTGCCAGCAGTGAAGTGGGGTACTATGGCTACACCTTC
CASSEVGYYGYTF
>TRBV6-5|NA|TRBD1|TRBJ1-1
TGTGCCAGCAGGGATAGACAGGGTTCGGGTGAAGCTTTCTTT
CASRDRQGSGEAFF
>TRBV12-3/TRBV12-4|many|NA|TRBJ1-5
TGTGCCAGCAGTTTAGGGGATAATCAGCCCCAGCATTTT
CASSLGDNQPQHF
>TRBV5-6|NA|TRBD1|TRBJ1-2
TGTGCCAGCAGCTTGGGCCCCCGGACAGGGGATGGCTACACCTTC
CASSLGPRTGDGYTF
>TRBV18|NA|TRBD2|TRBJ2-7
TGTGCCAGCTCGCTAGCGGAGCACGAGCAGTACTTC
CASSLAEHEQYF
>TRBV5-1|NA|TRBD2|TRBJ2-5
TGCGCCAGCAGCTTGGCCGGGACTAGCGGGGCCCAGGAGACCCAGTACTTC
CASSLAGTSGAQETQYF
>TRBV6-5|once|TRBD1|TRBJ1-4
TGTGCCAGCAGCCAAGGACAGGGGACTAATGAAAAACTGTTTTTT
CASSQGQGTNEKLFF
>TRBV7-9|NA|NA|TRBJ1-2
TGTGCCAGCAGCTTAGAGGGGCGGCTTAACTATGGCTACACCTTC
CASSLEGRLNYGYTF
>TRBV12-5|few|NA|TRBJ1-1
TGTGCTAGTGGTTTCTGGACAGACTGGAACACTGAAGCTTTCTTT
CASGFWTDWNTEAFF